This TCR beta chain was profiled in a study of human T cells and chemical hapten exposure. Each CDR3 protein is one row after TCRdb ran MiXCR on the RACE reads. Seen here are 40,000 to 50,000 distinct CDR3 sequences, around 3.8% observed once, and the top ten hold about 26%. About this clonotype itself: Its cognate antigen is unknown.

Time point of the sample: patch test 1, 2 weeks after DPC sensitization. Treatment specified: therapeutic diphenylcyclopropenone sensitization with weekly scalp DPC. Extraction yielded total RNA from whole blood (unfractionated). The donor pool consisted of alopecia patients aged 18 to 70 years, considered suitable for DPC. The V end was cut by 0 bases, the J end by 1 base, with 16 bases between. The germline V gene encodes CDR1 MNHEY and CDR2 SVGEGT. The CDR3 runs 18 residues. Findings and caveats of the study: Sensitizing to DPC left TCRs with a frequency above 1 in 1000 unaltered. The study found that PT1 expanded TCR counts correlated positively with patch test score.

This chain links TRBV6-2 or TRBV6-3 with TRBJ1-5, with TRBD1 as a possible D gene (6 bases). The origin of this receptor is a man aged 50 to 59 with alopecia areata. Some clones in this sample may be carry-over from other donors' samples. The input for sequencing was whole blood, taken in connection with sensitization to the hapten diphenylcyclopropenone (DPC). This CDR3 reads CASSYSGGPISSNQPQHF. The CDR3 DNA sequence: TGTGCCAGCAGTTACTCGGGGGGGCCCATATCGAGCAATCAGCCCCAGCATTTT.